This TCR beta chain was found in a study of control samples from healthy donors and cancer patients. The method was immunoSEQ multiplex PCR; TCRdb's version includes in-frame clones alone and lacks a portion of them. The top ten hold 7.8% of the sample, which has 90,000 to 150,000 clones, approximately 93% seen once. Germline lookup yields CDR1 SEHNR and CDR2 FQNEAQ (reference sequence). V shed 5 bases, J shed 7 bases, and the junction held 11 bases outside the gene matches. The CDR3 runs to 15 residues. The specimen sequenced was blood. The sequence was collected from a woman under 30 in good health. The V call is TRBV7-9, the J call TRBJ1-2, with 9 bases aligning to TRBD1. DNA for the CDR3: TGTGCCAGCAGCGCCCGGTCCTCGACAGGGGGTGGCTACACCTTC. Its translation: CASSARSSTGGGYTF.